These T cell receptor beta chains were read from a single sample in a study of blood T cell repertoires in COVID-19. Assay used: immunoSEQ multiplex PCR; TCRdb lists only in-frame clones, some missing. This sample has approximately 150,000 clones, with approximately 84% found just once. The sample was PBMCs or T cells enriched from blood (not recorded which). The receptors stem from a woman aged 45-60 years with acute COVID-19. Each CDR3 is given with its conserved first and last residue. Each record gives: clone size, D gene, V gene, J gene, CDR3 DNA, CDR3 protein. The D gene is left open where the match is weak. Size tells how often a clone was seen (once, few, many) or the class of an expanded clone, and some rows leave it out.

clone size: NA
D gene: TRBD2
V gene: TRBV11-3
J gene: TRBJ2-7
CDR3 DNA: TGTGCCAGCAGCGCCCGACTAGCGGGAGCGGGGGAGCAGTACTTC
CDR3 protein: CASSARLAGAGEQYF

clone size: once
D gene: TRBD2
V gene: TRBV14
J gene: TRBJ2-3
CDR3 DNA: TGTGCCAGCAGCCAAGTTGCGGGAGGGATGTCAACGCAGTATTTT
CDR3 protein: CASSQVAGGMSTQYF

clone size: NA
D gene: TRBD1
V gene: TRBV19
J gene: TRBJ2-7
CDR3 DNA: TGTGCCAGTAGTAGTCGGGACAGCGTCTACGAGCAGTACTTC
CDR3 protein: CASSSRDSVYEQYF

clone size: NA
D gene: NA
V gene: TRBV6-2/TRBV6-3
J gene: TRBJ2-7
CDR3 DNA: TGTGCCAGCAGTTACACCATAGCGGAGAACGCCTACGAGCAGTACTTC
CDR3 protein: CASSYTIAENAYEQYF

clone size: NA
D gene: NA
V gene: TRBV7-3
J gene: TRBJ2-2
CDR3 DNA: TGTGCCAGCAGTTTGGACACTCACGCGAACACCGGGGAGCTGTTTTTT
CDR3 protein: CASSLDTHANTGELFF

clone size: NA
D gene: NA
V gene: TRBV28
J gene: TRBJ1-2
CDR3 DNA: TGTGCCAGCAGTATTCCAGACAGTTTTTATGGCTACACCTTC
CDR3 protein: CASSIPDSFYGYTF

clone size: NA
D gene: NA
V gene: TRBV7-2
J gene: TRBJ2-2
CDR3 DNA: TGTGCCAGCAGCTTACCGGGTTTCAACCCTTCGACCGGGGAGCTGTTTTTT
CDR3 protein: CASSLPGFNPSTGELFF

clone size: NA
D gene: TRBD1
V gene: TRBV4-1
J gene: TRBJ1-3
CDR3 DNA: TGCGCCAGCAGTCCGACAGGGGATCGCCCTGGAAACACCATATATTTT
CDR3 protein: CASSPTGDRPGNTIYF

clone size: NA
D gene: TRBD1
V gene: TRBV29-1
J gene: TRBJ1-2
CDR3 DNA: TGCAGCGTTGAAGTCGCACCGGGACAGGGTGGAGCTGGAGGGCGCCTCACCTTC
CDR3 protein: CSVEVAPGQGGAGGRLTF

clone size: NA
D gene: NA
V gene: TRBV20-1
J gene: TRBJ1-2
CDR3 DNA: TGCAGTGCTAGAGGTCGGGGTGGTGACACCTTC
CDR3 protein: CSARGRGGDTF

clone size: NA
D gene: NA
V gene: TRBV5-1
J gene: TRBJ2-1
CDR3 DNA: TGCGCCAGCAGCTTGGTCCCCGGGGATGAGCAGTTCTTC
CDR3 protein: CASSLVPGDEQFF

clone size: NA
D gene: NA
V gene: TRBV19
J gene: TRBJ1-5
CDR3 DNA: TGTGCCAGTAGTTCGACTGGCAATCAGCCCCAGCATTTT
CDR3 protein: CASSSTGNQPQHF

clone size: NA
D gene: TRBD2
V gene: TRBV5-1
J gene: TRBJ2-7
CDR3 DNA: TGCGCCAGCAGTTCCAGCGGGGATCCCCACGAGCAGTACTTC
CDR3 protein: CASSSSGDPHEQYF

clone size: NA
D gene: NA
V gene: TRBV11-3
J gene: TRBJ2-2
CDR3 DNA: TGTGCCAGCAGCCCAACTCAGGGATCCGGGGAGCTGTTTTTT
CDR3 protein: CASSPTQGSGELFF

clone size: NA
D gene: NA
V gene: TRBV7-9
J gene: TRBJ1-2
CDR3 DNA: TGTGCCAGCAGCTTGGACAGCCTAAACTATGGCTACACCTTC
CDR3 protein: CASSLDSLNYGYTF

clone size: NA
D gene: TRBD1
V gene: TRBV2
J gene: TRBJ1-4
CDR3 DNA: TGTGCCAGCGGCAAGGACAGGGGTAGAATCAAACTGTTTTTT
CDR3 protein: CASGKDRGRIKLFF

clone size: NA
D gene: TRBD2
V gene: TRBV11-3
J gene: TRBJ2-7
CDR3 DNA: TGTGCCAGCAGCTTACAACTAGCGGGAGGGGGGAAGAGGTACTTC
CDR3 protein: CASSLQLAGGGKRYF

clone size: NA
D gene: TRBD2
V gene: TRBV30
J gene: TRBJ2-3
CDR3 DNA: TGTGCCTGGAGTTCCGGGAGCGGGGCGGTTACGCAGTATTTT
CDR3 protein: CAWSSGSGAVTQYF

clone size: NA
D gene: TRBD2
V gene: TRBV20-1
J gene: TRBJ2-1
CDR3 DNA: TGCAGTGCTAGTCGACTAGCGGGAGGGACAAATGAGCAGTTCTTC
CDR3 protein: CSASRLAGGTNEQFF

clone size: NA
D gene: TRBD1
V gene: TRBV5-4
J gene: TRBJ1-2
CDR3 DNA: TGTGCCAGCAGGCCCGGACAGGGGAACTATGGCTACACCTTC
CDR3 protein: CASRPGQGNYGYTF

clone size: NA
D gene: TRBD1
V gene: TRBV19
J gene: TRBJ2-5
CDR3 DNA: TGTGCCAGTAGTCCAGGAACACAGGGGGGCCAAGAGACCCAGTACTTC
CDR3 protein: CASSPGTQGGQETQYF

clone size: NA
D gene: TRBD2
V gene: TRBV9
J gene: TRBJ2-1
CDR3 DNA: TGTGCCAGCAGCGTAGAGCCTAGCGGCAACAATGAGCAGTTCTTC
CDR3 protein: CASSVEPSGNNEQFF

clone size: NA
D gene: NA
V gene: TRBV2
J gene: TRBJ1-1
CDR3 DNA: TGTGCCAGCAGTGAAAACCAGGGCACTGAAGCTTTCTTT
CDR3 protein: CASSENQGTEAFF

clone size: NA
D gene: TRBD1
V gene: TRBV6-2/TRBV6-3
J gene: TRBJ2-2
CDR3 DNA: TGTGCCAGCAGCCACAGGGGGTCAGGGGTAGCGTGGAACACCGGGGAGCTGTTTTTT
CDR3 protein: CASSHRGSGVAWNTGELFF

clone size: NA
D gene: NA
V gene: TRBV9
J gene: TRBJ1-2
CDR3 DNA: TGTGCCAGCAGCGCCCGAACAGGAGACTATGGCTACACCTTC
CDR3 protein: CASSARTGDYGYTF

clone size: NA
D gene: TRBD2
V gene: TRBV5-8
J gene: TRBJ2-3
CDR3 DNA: TGTGCCAGCAGCCCCGGACTAGCGGGAGTATCAGTAGATACGCAGTATTTT
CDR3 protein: CASSPGLAGVSVDTQYF

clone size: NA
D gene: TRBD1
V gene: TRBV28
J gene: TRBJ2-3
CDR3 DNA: TGTGCCAGCAGCCCGGGGGCAACAGGGGGCGCCCAGGCAGATACGCAGTATTTT
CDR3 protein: CASSPGATGGAQADTQYF

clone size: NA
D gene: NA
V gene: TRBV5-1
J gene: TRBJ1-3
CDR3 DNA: TGCGCCAGCAGCTCACAGGGTCATTCTGGAAACACCATATATTTT
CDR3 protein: CASSSQGHSGNTIYF

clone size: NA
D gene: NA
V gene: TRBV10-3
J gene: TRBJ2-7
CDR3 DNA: TGTGCCATCAGTGAGTCAGCCGGGGAGCAGTACTTC
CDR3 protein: CAISESAGEQYF

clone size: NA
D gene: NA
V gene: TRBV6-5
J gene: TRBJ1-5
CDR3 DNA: TGTGCCAGCAGCAGACAGGTTAATCAGCCCCAGCATTTT
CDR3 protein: CASSRQVNQPQHF

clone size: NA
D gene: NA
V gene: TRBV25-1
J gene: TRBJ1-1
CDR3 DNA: TGTGCCAGCACCTGGACGGGAGGCGCCACTGAAGCTTTCTTT
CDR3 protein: CASTWTGGATEAFF

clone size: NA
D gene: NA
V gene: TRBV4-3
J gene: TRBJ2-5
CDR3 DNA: TGCGCCAGCAGCCAAGGGGGCACAGGGTTGGAGACCCAGTACTTC
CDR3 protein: CASSQGGTGLETQYF

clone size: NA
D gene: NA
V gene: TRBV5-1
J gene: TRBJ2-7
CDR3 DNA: TGCGCCAGCAGGTATAGCAGCTTGGGTGCCGAGCAGTACTTC
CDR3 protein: CASRYSSLGAEQYF

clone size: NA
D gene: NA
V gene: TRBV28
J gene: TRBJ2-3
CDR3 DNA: TGTGCCAGCAGTTTAGCCGGGACTCCAGATACGCAGTATTTT
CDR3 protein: CASSLAGTPDTQYF

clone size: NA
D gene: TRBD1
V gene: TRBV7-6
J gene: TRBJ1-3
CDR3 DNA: TGTGCCAGCAGCTCCGGACAGGGGGCGGGAGGAAACACCATATATTTT
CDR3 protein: CASSSGQGAGGNTIYF

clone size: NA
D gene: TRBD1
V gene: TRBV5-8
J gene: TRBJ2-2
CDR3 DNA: TGTGCCAGCAGCCGTTGGACAGGGGGAACCGGGGAAGGGATTTTT
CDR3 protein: CASSRWTGGTGEGIF

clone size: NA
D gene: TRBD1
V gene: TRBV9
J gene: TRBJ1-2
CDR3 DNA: TGTGCCAGCAGCGTAGGGATAGGGGGCGGTTCTGGCTACACCTTC
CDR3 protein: CASSVGIGGGSGYTF

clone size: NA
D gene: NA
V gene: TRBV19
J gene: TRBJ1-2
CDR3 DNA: TGTGCCAGTAGTATAGAACAGGTCGCCGGACAAGGACTAAACTATGGCTACACCTTC
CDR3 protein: CASSIEQVAGQGLNYGYTF

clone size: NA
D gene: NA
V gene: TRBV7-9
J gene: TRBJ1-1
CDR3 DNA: TGTGCCAGCAGTCGCGGGGGGTCAATGAACACTGAAGCTTTCTTT
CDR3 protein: CASSRGGSMNTEAFF